The clone carrying this T cell receptor (beta chain) has at least ten counts. The entry originates in a study of read filtering for tumor transcriptome and immune sequencing. Study-level information: Patients were 17 male and 11 to 15 female, mean age 65.9 years, range roughly 45 to 85. Per sample, TCR-region reads ranged about 4 to 11 million by IR-seq, roughly 75 to 1273 by RNA-seq.

Molecular barcoded adaptors covering alpha/delta and beta/gamma chains were used on approximately 400 ng RNA. TCRdb independently ran MiXCR on the reads; one entry per CDR3 protein. Here the sample spans over 50,000 distinct CDR3 sequences, under 20% being singletons. The germline gives CDR1 SGDLS, CDR2 YYNGEE. The CDR3 spans 13 residues. V lost 0 bases, J lost 4 bases, and 4 bases lay in between. The chain combines TRBV9 with TRBJ2-2, with D unclear. This TCR was sampled from a donor aged 40 or over with multiple myeloma. The sequenced sample consisted of a population of CD138-negative cells sorted from bone marrow. The chain's CDR3 is CASSVAPTGELFF. CDR3 DNA sequence: TGTGCCAGCAGCGTAGCCCCCACCGGGGAGCTGTTTTTT.